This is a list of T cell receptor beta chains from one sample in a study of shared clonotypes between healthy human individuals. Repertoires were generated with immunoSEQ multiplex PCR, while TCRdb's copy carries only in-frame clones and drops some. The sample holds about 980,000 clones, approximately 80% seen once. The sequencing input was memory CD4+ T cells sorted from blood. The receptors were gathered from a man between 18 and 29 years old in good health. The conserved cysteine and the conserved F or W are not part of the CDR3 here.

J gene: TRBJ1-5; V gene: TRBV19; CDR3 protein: ASSPGISDVRNQPQH
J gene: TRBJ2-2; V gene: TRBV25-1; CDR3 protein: ASSEYFGVNTGELF
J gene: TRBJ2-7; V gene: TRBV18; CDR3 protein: ASSPSVQGNAEQY
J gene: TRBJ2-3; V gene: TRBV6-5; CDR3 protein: ASAGTGYRDTQY
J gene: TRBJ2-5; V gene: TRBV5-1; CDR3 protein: ASSPILAGGAETQY
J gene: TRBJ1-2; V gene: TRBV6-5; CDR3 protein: ASSYAGEYGYT
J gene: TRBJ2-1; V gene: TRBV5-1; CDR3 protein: ASSSGLADYNEQF
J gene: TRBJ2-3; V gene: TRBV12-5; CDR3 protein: ASGRQGSSTDTQY
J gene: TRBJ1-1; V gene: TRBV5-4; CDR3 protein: ASSVGPMNTEAF
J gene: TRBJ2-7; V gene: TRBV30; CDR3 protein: AWSFNSRQAF
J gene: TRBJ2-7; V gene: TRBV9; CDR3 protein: ASSVATGSGYEQY
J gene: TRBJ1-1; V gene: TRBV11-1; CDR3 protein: ASSFQPNTEAF
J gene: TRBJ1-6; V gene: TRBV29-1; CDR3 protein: SARLGQINSPLH
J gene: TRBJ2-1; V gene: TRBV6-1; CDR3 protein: ASSEVQGKNNEQF
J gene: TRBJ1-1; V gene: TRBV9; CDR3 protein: ASSTAMNTEAF